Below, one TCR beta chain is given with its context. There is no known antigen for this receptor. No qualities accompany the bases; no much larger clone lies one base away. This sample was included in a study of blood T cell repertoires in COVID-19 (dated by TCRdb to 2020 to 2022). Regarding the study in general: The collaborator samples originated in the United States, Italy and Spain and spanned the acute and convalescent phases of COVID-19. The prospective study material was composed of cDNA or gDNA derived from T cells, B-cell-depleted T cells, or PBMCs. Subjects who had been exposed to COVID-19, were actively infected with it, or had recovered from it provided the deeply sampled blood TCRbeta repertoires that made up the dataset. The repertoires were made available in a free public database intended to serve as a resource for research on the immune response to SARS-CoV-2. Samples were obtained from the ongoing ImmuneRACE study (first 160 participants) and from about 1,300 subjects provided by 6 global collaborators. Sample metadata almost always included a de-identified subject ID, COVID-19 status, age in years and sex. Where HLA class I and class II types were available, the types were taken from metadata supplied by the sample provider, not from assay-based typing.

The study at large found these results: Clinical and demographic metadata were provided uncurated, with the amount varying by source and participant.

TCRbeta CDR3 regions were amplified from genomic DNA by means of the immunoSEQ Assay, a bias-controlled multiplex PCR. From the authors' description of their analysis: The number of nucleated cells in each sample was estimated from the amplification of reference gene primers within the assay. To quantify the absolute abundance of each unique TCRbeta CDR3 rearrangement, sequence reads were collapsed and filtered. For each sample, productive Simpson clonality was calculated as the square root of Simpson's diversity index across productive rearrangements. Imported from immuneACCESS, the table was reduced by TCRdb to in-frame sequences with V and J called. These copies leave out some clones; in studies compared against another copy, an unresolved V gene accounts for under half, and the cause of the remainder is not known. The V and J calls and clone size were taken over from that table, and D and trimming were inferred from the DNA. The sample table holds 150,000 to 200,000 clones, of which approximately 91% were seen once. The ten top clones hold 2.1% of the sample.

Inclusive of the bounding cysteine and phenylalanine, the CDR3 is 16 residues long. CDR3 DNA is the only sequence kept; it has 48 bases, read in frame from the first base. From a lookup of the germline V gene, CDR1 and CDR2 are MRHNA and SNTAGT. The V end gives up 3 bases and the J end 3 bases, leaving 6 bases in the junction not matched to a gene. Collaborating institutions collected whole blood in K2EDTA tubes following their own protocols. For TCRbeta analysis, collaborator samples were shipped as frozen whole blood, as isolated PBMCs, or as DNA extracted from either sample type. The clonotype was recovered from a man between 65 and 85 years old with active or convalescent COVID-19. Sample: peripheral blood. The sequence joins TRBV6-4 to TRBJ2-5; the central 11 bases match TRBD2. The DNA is TGTGCCAGCAGTGATGTAGCGGGGGGGGAAGAAGAGACCCAGTACTTC. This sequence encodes CASSDVAGGEEETQYF.